This is a list of T cell receptor beta chains from one sample in a study of healthy donors' naive CD4 and CD8 T cells. A single record per CDR3 protein comes from TCRdb applying MiXCR to the reads. The sample contains roughly 200,000 distinct CDR3 sequences, about 76% of which appear only once. Sequencing was carried out using naive CD4+ and CD8+ T cells sorted from blood, pooled from several donors. These receptors were taken from a pool of human donors in good health; the sample pools cells from several healthy donors. Each CDR3 is given with its conserved first and last residue. Each record gives: J gene, clone size, D gene, V gene, CDR3 DNA, CDR3 protein. A D gene is named only where the DNA matches it firmly. Rows give clone size only sometimes, using once, few, many, or a class for an expanded clone.

TRBJ1-4	-	-	TRBV29-1	TGCAGCGTTATGGGGGGCACAACTAATGAAAAACTGTTTTTT	CSVMGGTTNEKLFF
TRBJ1-6	-	-	TRBV20-1	TGCAGTGCTAGAGATCCGATTAATTCACCCCTCCACTTT	CSARDPINSPLHF
TRBJ1-2	-	-	TRBV20-1	TGCAGTGCTAGAGATGCAGCTAACTATGGCTACACCTTC	CSARDAANYGYTF
TRBJ1-1	-	TRBD1	TRBV19	TGTGCCAGTAGTTCACGGACAGGGGTAGGGGGGACTGAAGCTTTCTTT	CASSSRTGVGGTEAFF
TRBJ2-7	-	-	TRBV5-1	TGCGCCAGCAGCCCGGGGTATGAGGCAAGCGAGCAGTACTTC	CASSPGYEASEQYF
TRBJ2-7	once	-	TRBV28	TGTGCCAGCAGGCCTGAGTCGACCTACGAGCAGTACTTC	CASRPESTYEQYF
TRBJ1-5	once	-	TRBV15	TGTGCCACCAGCAGAGCTCCGGATTTCAATCAGCCCCAGCATTTT	CATSRAPDFNQPQHF
TRBJ2-1	-	-	TRBV29-1	TGCAGCTCTAACGTGGACTACAATGAGCAGTTCTTC	CSSNVDYNEQFF
TRBJ2-1	-	TRBD2	TRBV27	TGTGCCAGCAAAATAGCGGGAGGGAACTACAATGAGCAGTTCTTC	CASKIAGGNYNEQFF
TRBJ2-5	-	-	TRBV29-1	TGCAGCGTCCTTCAGTTGGTGGTAAAAGAGACCCAGTACTTC	CSVLQLVVKETQYF
TRBJ2-5	few	-	TRBV20-1	TGCAGTGCTAGAGATGGGCCAAGCCGTGAGACCCAGTACTTC	CSARDGPSRETQYF
TRBJ2-6	-	-	TRBV14	TGTGCCAGCAGCCAAAAATCGGTTGGGGCCAACGTCCTGACTTTC	CASSQKSVGANVLTF
TRBJ1-5	-	-	TRBV29-1	TGCAGCGTTGAAGACACAGATCAGCCCCAGCATTTT	CSVEDTDQPQHF
TRBJ2-7	-	-	TRBV12-3/TRBV12-4	TGTGCCAGCAGTTTTTTAGACGGAGTGACTATGGGCTACGAGCAGTACTTC	CASSFLDGVTMGYEQYF
TRBJ1-5	-	-	TRBV6-5	TGTGCCATCAGGCCGGGGGGTCGACAGCCCCAGCATTTT	CAIRPGGRQPQHF
TRBJ2-5	few	TRBD1	TRBV6-5	TGTGCCAGCAGTTACGGGACAGGGAGAGAGGAGACCCAGTACTTC	CASSYGTGREETQYF
TRBJ1-3	-	-	TRBV19	TGTGCCAGTAGTATAGATAGAGGCCCTGGAAACACCATATATTTT	CASSIDRGPGNTIYF
TRBJ1-6	-	-	TRBV20-1	TGCAGTGCTAGAGATCAGGGGTCACCCCTCCACTTT	CSARDQGSPLHF
TRBJ2-1	-	-	TRBV29-1	TGCAGCGTTGAATTGGTGACTCTCAGCGATGAGCAGTTCTTC	CSVELVTLSDEQFF
TRBJ1-1	-	-	TRBV10-3	TGTGCCATCAGTGCAAGGGTGGACTCTGAAGCTTTCTTT	CAISARVDSEAFF
TRBJ2-7	-	-	TRBV29-1	TGCAGCGTTGATGTCAGGATGGGCCACGAGCAGTACTTC	CSVDVRMGHEQYF
TRBJ2-1	-	-	TRBV10-3	TGTGCCATCAGTGAGTCGACAGACTACAATGAGCAGTTCTTC	CAISESTDYNEQFF
TRBJ2-3	few	-	TRBV6-5	TGTGCTGCCCCGGACGGCACTAGCACAGATACGCAGTATTTT	CAAPDGTSTDTQYF
TRBJ1-5	-	-	TRBV6-2/TRBV6-3	TGTGCCAGCAGTTTTACACAGAACAATCAGCCCCAGCATTTT	CASSFTQNNQPQHF
TRBJ2-2	-	-	TRBV29-1	TGCAGCGTTTCTAACGGGGGGAACACCGGGGAGCTGTTTTTT	CSVSNGGNTGELFF
TRBJ2-1	few	-	TRBV2	TGTGCCAGCAGTGATAAGTCAGCATTGGAGCAGTTCTTC	CASSDKSALEQFF
TRBJ2-7	-	-	TRBV7-2	TGTGCCAGCAGCTTAGGCGGGATAGGAGTCTACGAGCAGTACTTC	CASSLGGIGVYEQYF
TRBJ1-3	-	-	TRBV7-2	TGTGCCAGCACTCGACTCTCTGGAAACACCATATATTTT	CASTRLSGNTIYF
TRBJ1-2	few	-	TRBV19	TGTGCCAGTAGTATCGAACAGTACTATGGCTACACCTTC	CASSIEQYYGYTF
TRBJ1-1	-	-	TRBV27	TGTGCCAGCAGCCCAAGGGACGGGCGAACTGAAGCTTTCTTT	CASSPRDGRTEAFF
TRBJ2-7	-	-	TRBV20-1	TGCAGTGCTTACGACAGGGACGGGGGTTTCGAGCAGTACTTC	CSAYDRDGGFEQYF
TRBJ2-5	-	-	TRBV29-1	TGCAGCGTTGATTCAGGGACGCGCTTTCAGGAGAACCAGTACTTC	CSVDSGTRFQENQYF
TRBJ1-2	-	-	TRBV6-5	TGTGCCAGCAGTGAAGGGTCGGGACCTTTGGGTGGCTACACCTTC	CASSEGSGPLGGYTF
TRBJ1-5	-	-	TRBV11-2	TGTGCCAGCAGCTTAGATGGATTAGGTCAGCCCCAGCATTTT	CASSLDGLGQPQHF
TRBJ1-1	-	-	TRBV11-2	TGTGCCAGCAGCTTAGATCAGGCAGTGAACACTGAAGCTTTCTTT	CASSLDQAVNTEAFF
TRBJ2-7	-	TRBD2	TRBV29-1	TGCAGCGGTGCTAGCGGAACCCCGATAGGTGAGCAGTACTTC	CSGASGTPIGEQYF
TRBJ1-4	-	TRBD1	TRBV25-1	TGTGCCAGCAGCGCGGACAGGCCTAATGAAAAACTGTTTTTT	CASSADRPNEKLFF
TRBJ2-3	-	TRBD2	TRBV6-5	TGTGCCAGCAGAGGAACTAGCGGCAGTTTAAGCACAGATACGCAGTATTTT	CASRGTSGSLSTDTQYF
TRBJ2-4	-	-	TRBV19	TGTGCCAGTAGTATAGAGGCGGGACCCGACATTCAGTACTTC	CASSIEAGPDIQYF
TRBJ2-3	-	-	TRBV29-1	TGCAGCGTTCGTCAGGGCACCGCAATAGGGGTCGGGGCTACGCAGTATTTT	CSVRQGTAIGVGATQYF
TRBJ2-7	-	-	TRBV12-3/TRBV12-4	TGTGCCAGCAGTTCCGGGATGGCCAGGAGCTCCTACGAGCAGTACTTC	CASSSGMARSSYEQYF
TRBJ2-5	once	TRBD2	TRBV6-6	TGTGCCAGCCGTTCGCGTAGCGGGAGCCTCCGGGAGACCCAGTACTTC	CASRSRSGSLRETQYF
TRBJ1-3	-	-	TRBV29-1	TGCAGCGCCTGGACGCTTGGAAACACCATATATTTT	CSAWTLGNTIYF
TRBJ2-7	-	-	TRBV12-3/TRBV12-4	TGTGCCAGCAGTTTAACTGGGGCCGTGGGTGAGCAGTACTTC	CASSLTGAVGEQYF
TRBJ2-5	-	TRBD2	TRBV29-1	TGCAGCGTGACTAGCGGCCAAGAGACCCAGTACTTC	CSVTSGQETQYF
TRBJ2-1	-	TRBD2	TRBV6-5	TGTGCCAGCAGAAGACTAGCGGAGGTTGACAATGAGCAGTTCTTC	CASRRLAEVDNEQFF
TRBJ1-1	few	-	TRBV27	TGTGCCAGCAGTTTGTCACCGACATTGAACACTGAAGCTTTCTTT	CASSLSPTLNTEAFF
TRBJ2-1	once	TRBD2	TRBV19	TGTGCCAGTAGCAATGGCGGGAGTCAGTTCTTC	CASSNGGSQFF